A selection of T cell receptor beta chains follows, all from one sample in a study of control samples from healthy donors and cancer patients. The protocol was immunoSEQ multiplex PCR, while the TCRdb copy is restricted to in-frame clones and leaves out a portion. The sample gives 85,000 to 120,000 clones, under 95% of which show up once; 2% to 2.5% is in the top ten. Sequenced input: blood. These receptor sequences come from a woman between 18 and 29 years old in good health. Each CDR3 is given with its conserved first and last residue. A D gene is named only where the DNA matches it firmly. Clone size is shown for a subset of rows, as once, few, many or a class of expanded clone.

j_call d_call clone_size v_call cdr3_nt cdr3_aa
TRBJ2-3 TRBD2 - TRBV6-4 TGTGCCAGCAGTGACGGTCTAGCGGGGGGCGCAGATACGCAGTATTTT CASSDGLAGGADTQYF
TRBJ2-1 - - TRBV3-1/TRBV3-2 TGTGCCAGCAGCCAAGATAGGGTCGGGGCCGGCTACAATGAGCAGTTCTTC CASSQDRVGAGYNEQFF
TRBJ2-6 - - TRBV18 TGTGCCAGCTTCCCCCGGCAGGTCTCCTACTCTGGGGCCAACGTCCTGACTTTC CASFPRQVSYSGANVLTF
TRBJ2-5 - - TRBV28 TGTGCCAGCAGTTTACTGGGTCCCAGGGGTCAAGAGACCCAGTACTTC CASSLLGPRGQETQYF
TRBJ1-4 TRBD1 - TRBV27 TGTGCCAGCAGTTTAACTGGGACAGGACTCGGGAAACTGTTTTTT CASSLTGTGLGKLFF
TRBJ2-7 TRBD2 - TRBV10-1 TGCGCCAGCCAGCGGGGAGCGGGAAGCGAGCAGTACTTC CASQRGAGSEQYF
TRBJ2-5 TRBD2 - TRBV30 TGTGCCTGGAGTCCGGGACTAGCGAGGCAAGAGACCCAGTACTTC CAWSPGLARQETQYF
TRBJ2-3 - once TRBV20-1 TGCAGTGCCGGGGTAACGCAGTATTTT CSAGVTQYF
TRBJ2-3 TRBD2 - TRBV4-3 TGCGCCAGCAGCTTGGAGCGGGAGGGCCTCACAGATACGCAGTATTTT CASSLEREGLTDTQYF
TRBJ2-1 - - TRBV30 TGTGCCGGGAGCAGCCCCAGATACAATGAGCAGTTCTTC CAGSSPRYNEQFF
TRBJ2-1 - - TRBV18 TGTGCCAGCTCCCCCGGGACAATACCGAGCTCCTACAATGAGCAGTTCTTC CASSPGTIPSSYNEQFF
TRBJ1-6 TRBD1 - TRBV9 TGTGCCAGCAGCGTAAGGGGGCTAGGGTCACCCCTCCACTTT CASSVRGLGSPLHF
TRBJ2-4 TRBD1 - TRBV28 TGTGCCAGCAGTATAGACAGGGTAGACATTCAGTACTTC CASSIDRVDIQYF
TRBJ1-2 - - TRBV12-5 TGTGCTAGTGGTTTGGACACCAGCTATGGCTACACCTTC CASGLDTSYGYTF
TRBJ2-2 TRBD2 - TRBV2 TGTGCCAGCAGGGGACTAGCGGGAGTTACCGGGGAGCTGTTTTTT CASRGLAGVTGELFF
TRBJ2-7 TRBD2 - TRBV11-2 TGTGCCAGCAGCTTACCTCTAGCGGGCAACTCCTACGAGCAGTACTTC CASSLPLAGNSYEQYF